These 31 T cell receptor beta chains originate from one sample sequenced in a study of T cells after yellow fever vaccination. A single record per CDR3 protein comes from TCRdb applying MiXCR to the 5' RACE reads. The table records 500,000 to 650,000 distinct CDR3 sequences, around 16% of them present only once. This specimen was PBMCs, taken about 5 days after the first yellow fever vaccination. These receptor sequences come from a man aged 18 to 30 who received the YFV17D yellow fever vaccine.

In its sample, this clonotype was seen a few times. The chain links TRBV7-9 to TRBJ1-1; 8 bases fit TRBD1. Germline V lookup: CDR1 SEHNR, CDR2 FQNEAQ (reference sequence). The CDR3 runs to 17 residues. Trimming at V came to 5 bases and at J to 1 base, leaving 12 bases not matched to a gene. The CDR3: CASSQPRGGTGNTEAFF. DNA of the CDR3: TGTGCCAGCAGCCAACCCCGGGGGGGGACAGGGAACACTGAAGCTTTCTTT.

The chain recombines TRBV11-2 with TRBJ2-1; possible D gene TRBD2, 6 bases. The CDR3 sequence is 13 residues long. V lost 8 bases, J lost 4 bases, and 12 bases lay in between. Looked up from germline, CDR1 is SGHAT and CDR2 is FQNNGV. CDR3 sequence reads: CASGLAEYNEQFF. Here the CDR3 DNA reads TGTGCCAGCGGTTTAGCGGAGTACAATGAGCAGTTCTTC.

This chain uses TRBV24-1 with TRBJ2-2; D is perhaps TRBD1 (5 bases). Germline lookup yields CDR1 KGHDR and CDR2 SFDVKD. The V end was cut by 7 bases, the J end by 1 base, with 9 bases between. This CDR3 comprises 14 residues. CDR3 coding DNA: TGTGCCACCAGGGGGCGGCTGAACACCGGGGAGCTGTTTTTT. Its translation is CATRGRLNTGELFF.

The V call is TRBV5-1, the J call TRBJ2-5; TRBD2 might be the D (6 bases). V lost 1 base to trimming and J lost 4 bases, with 11 bases between them. The CDR3 covers 14 residues. Germline CDR1 and CDR2: SGHRS and YFSETQ. Here the CDR3 DNA reads TGCGCCAGCAGCTTGACTGCGGGGTCAGAGACCCAGTACTTC. This sequence encodes CASSLTAGSETQYF.

J is TRBJ1-1 and V is TRBV2; maybe TRBD1 (5 bases). Deletions cut 7 bases from V and 6 bases from J, with 12 bases between. This CDR3 contains 12 residues. The germline gives CDR1 SNHLY, CDR2 FYNNEI. DNA of the CDR3: TGTGCCAGCAAGGGATCGGGACCTGAAGCTTTCTTT. Translation gives CASKGSGPEAFF.

This sequence joins TRBV4-3 and TRBJ2-3; 7 bases are a match to TRBD2. Germline V gene sequence: CDR1 LGHNA, CDR2 YSLEER. The CDR3 sequence is 16 residues long. Unmatched junction bases numbered 13, after V lost 4 bases and J lost 6 bases. The CDR3 sequence: CASSPLGASGGDTQYF. The CDR3 DNA reads as TGCGCCAGCAGCCCCCTCGGGGCTAGCGGCGGGGATACGCAGTATTTT.

The V call is TRBV11-2, the J call TRBJ2-1; a weak D match, TRBD2 (5 bases). Germline V gene data show CDR1 as SGHAT and CDR2 as FQNNGV. This CDR3 contains 14 residues. V was trimmed by 8 bases and J by 5 bases, leaving 16 bases between them. The CDR3: CASGEDWRNNEQFF. As DNA, the CDR3 is TGTGCCAGCGGAGAGGACTGGAGAAACAATGAGCAGTTCTTC.

This clonotype was seen a handful of times. The chain uses TRBV5-1 and TRBJ2-1; no firm D call. The CDR3 has 13 residues. V gave up 0 bases and J gave up 6 bases, with 7 bases separating them. The germline V gene encodes CDR1 SGHRS and CDR2 YFSETQ. The CDR3 sequence: CASSLERPNEQFF. The CDR3 DNA is TGCGCCAGCAGCTTGGAGCGTCCCAATGAGCAGTTCTTC.

The rearrangement uses TRBV6-5 and TRBJ1-3; unclear D gene. The V gene lost 0 bases and the J gene lost 0 bases, with 9 bases spanning the gap. The germline V gene has CDR1 MNHEY and CDR2 SVGAGI. The CDR3 contains 16 residues. The CDR3 DNA follows: TGTGCCAGCAGTTACTCGACGGGGTACTCTGGAAACACCATATATTTT. It yields the protein CASSYSTGYSGNTIYF.

This sequence joins TRBV20-1 and TRBJ2-2; possible D gene TRBD1, 6 bases. Germline V gives CDR1 DFQATT, CDR2 SNEGSKA (reference sequence). The V end was cut by 3 bases, the J end by 6 bases, with 11 bases between. The length of the CDR3 is 13 residues. CDR3 DNA sequence: TGCAGTGCTAGCACAGGGCTAGCCGGGGAGCTGTTTTTT. Protein sequence: CSASTGLAGELFF.

The rearrangement joins TRBV5-5 to TRBJ2-1; 7 nucleotides agree with TRBD1. CDR1 and CDR2 (germline): SGHKS, YYEKEE (reference sequence). The CDR3 is 16 amino acids. V was clipped by 4 bases and J by 5 bases; unmatched bases: 12. This CDR3 is CASSPPATGLDNEQFF. In nucleotides, the CDR3 is TGTGCCAGCAGCCCCCCCGCGACAGGGCTCGACAATGAGCAGTTCTTC. The full variable domain, with the rest looked up from reference TRBV5-5 and TRBJ2-1, is DAGVTQSPTHLIKTRGQQVTLRCSPISGHKSVSWYQQVLGQGPQFIFQYYEKEERGRGNFPDRFSARQFPNYSSELNVNALLLGDSALYLCASSPPATGLDNEQFFGPGTRLTVL.

This clonotype was observed a few times. CDR3 nucleotides: TGTGCCAGCAGCCCTGGGACAGTCTACGAGCAGTACGTC. Protein sequence: CASSPGTVYEQYV. The chain joins TRBV7-8 to TRBJ2-7; the match to TRBD1 covers 7 bases. The CDR3 consists of 13 residues. Germline V gives CDR1 SGHVS, CDR2 FQNEAQ. V lost 5 bases, J lost 3 bases, and 4 bases stayed unmatched.

This sequence joins TRBV7-2 and TRBJ2-7; TRBD2 aligns across 7 bases. The CDR3 is 15 amino acids. The V and J ends lost 2 bases and 6 bases, in that order; junction bases with no gene match: 10. Germline loops: CDR1 SGHTA, CDR2 FQGNSA. DNA for the CDR3: TGTGCCAGCAGCTTATCGGCAAGCGGGGCCCCCGAGCAGTACTTC. The encoded protein is CASSLSASGAPEQYF.

This clonotype was detected only a few times. The J gene is TRBJ2-2, the V gene TRBV12-3 or TRBV12-4; the D is unclear. This CDR3 contains 13 residues. Deletions cut 3 bases from V and 5 bases from J, with 7 bases between. Written as DNA, the CDR3 is TGTGCCAGCAGTTTGTGGCGGACCGGGGAGCTGTTTTTT. Its translation is CASSLWRTGELFF.

The genes are TRBV7-2 and TRBJ2-2; 9 bases align to TRBD1. V gave up 3 bases and J gave up 4 bases; unmatched junction bases: 3. CDR3 length: 15 amino acids. The germline gives CDR1 SGHTA, CDR2 FQGNSA. CDR3 protein: CASSFRDRVTGELFF. CDR3 nucleotides: TGTGCCAGCAGCTTCCGGGACAGGGTCACCGGGGAGCTGTTTTTT.

This clonotype was seen more than once but under ten times. The rearrangement joins TRBV30 to TRBJ2-7; 7 nucleotides align to TRBD2. This CDR3 has 13 residues. Germline V gives CDR1 GTSNPN, CDR2 SVGIG (reference sequence). After removal of 3 bases from V and 8 bases from J, the junction contained 10 bases not matched to a gene. CDR3 in amino acids: CAWSATILAQQYF. The CDR3 region has the DNA TGTGCCTGGAGCGCCACCATACTAGCGCAGCAGTACTTC.

The rearrangement links TRBV27 to TRBJ1-2, with a weak D call TRBD1 (5 bases). The CDR3 is 15 residues long. The V and J ends lost 5 bases and 8 bases respectively, with 21 bases between them. Germline V CDR1 and CDR2: MNHEY, SMNVEV (reference sequence). As DNA, the CDR3 is TGTGCCAGCAGTGCGCAAATCAGGGCTGGCATGGGCTACACCTTC. This sequence encodes CASSAQIRAGMGYTF.

The V and J genes are TRBV4-3 and TRBJ2-7; tentative D call: TRBD1 (6 bases). Germline V lookup: CDR1 LGHNA, CDR2 YSLEER. There are 17 residues in the CDR3. The V and J ends lost 0 bases and 3 bases respectively, with 18 bases between them. The CDR3: CASSQDYLLGGYYEQYF. CDR3 nucleotide sequence: TGCGCCAGCAGCCAAGATTATCTACTAGGGGGATACTACGAGCAGTACTTC.

V is TRBV25-1 and J is TRBJ2-2; D gene ambiguous. The CDR3 covers 14 residues. Trimming took 2 bases from V and 5 from J, leaving 9 bases between them. The germline V gene has CDR1 MGHDK and CDR2 SYGVNS. CDR3 DNA: TGTGCCAGCAGTGAAAGCACAGTGACCGGGGAGCTGTTTTTT. Translating it yields CASSESTVTGELFF. The entire variable domain, with the rest obtained from reference TRBV25-1 and TRBJ2-2, is as follows: EADIYQTPRYLVIGTGKKITLECSQTMGHDKMYWYQQDPGMELHLIHYSYGVNSTEKGDLSSESTVSRIRTEHFPLTLESARPSHTSQYLCASSESTVTGELFFGEGSRLTVL.

This clonotype was seen only a few times. The CDR3 here is CASRGSPRWEQFF. The CDR3 DNA follows: TGTGCCAGCCGGGGCTCCCCGCGATGGGAGCAGTTCTTC. The genes are TRBV27 and TRBJ2-1; either TRBD1 or TRBD2 may supply D (5 bases each). V shed 8 bases and J shed 10 bases, with 18 bases lying between them. The CDR3 contains 13 residues. Looked up from germline, CDR1 is MNHEY and CDR2 is SMNVEV (reference sequence).

J is TRBJ1-2 and V is TRBV5-5, with 7 bases that match TRBD1. CDR3 length: 14 amino acids. Germline V gives CDR1 SGHKS, CDR2 YYEKEE (reference sequence). With 0 bases clipped from V and 4 bases from J, the junction kept 3 bases outside the gene matches. CDR3: CASSLEDRFYGYTF. CDR3 DNA: TGTGCCAGCAGCTTGGAGGACAGGTTCTATGGCTACACCTTC.

The V call is TRBV29-1, the J call TRBJ2-7, with TRBD1 identical over 10 bases. Germline V gene lookup returns CDR1 SQVTM and CDR2 ANQGSEA. This CDR3 has 14 amino acids. Trimming at V came to 4 bases and at J to 6 bases, leaving 9 bases not matched to a gene. CDR3 in DNA: TGCAGCGTTGCCCGGGGGACAGGGGACTCCGAGCAGTACTTC. Amino acid sequence: CSVARGTGDSEQYF.

The chain joins TRBV20-1 to TRBJ2-2, with TRBD1 matching over 10 bases. This CDR3 comprises 15 residues. V was pared by 0 bases and J by 3 bases, with 1 base of the junction left unmatched. Germline assignment: CDR1 DFQATT and CDR2 SNEGSKA (reference sequence). Here the CDR3 reads CSARDGTGDTGELFF. DNA of the CDR3: TGCAGTGCTAGAGATGGGACAGGGGACACCGGGGAGCTGTTTTTT.

This clonotype came up a few times. The rearrangement uses TRBV7-8 and TRBJ2-3, with 8 bases fitting TRBD1. The germline V gene encodes CDR1 SGHVS and CDR2 FQNEAQ. This CDR3 contains 15 residues. With V trimmed by 5 bases and J by 8 bases, 12 bases remained unmatched. CDR3 in DNA: TGTGCCAGCAGCCCGTACGGGTCCACAGGGGGTACGCAGTATTTT. Residues: CASSPYGSTGGTQYF.

This clonotype appeared a few times. This rearrangement joins TRBV10-3 to TRBJ2-7; possible D gene TRBD1, 6 bases. Deletions cut 6 bases from V and 3 bases from J, with 6 bases between. Germline CDR1 and CDR2: ENHRY and SYGVKD. The CDR3 totals 11 residues. The CDR3 sequence: CAIRDSYEQYV. The CDR3 DNA follows: TGTGCCATCAGGGACAGCTACGAGCAGTACGTC.

This clonotype was found a few times. The rearrangement uses TRBV20-1 and TRBJ2-1; D not certain. This CDR3 contains 11 residues. The V gene's germline CDR1 is DFQATT and CDR2 SNEGSKA (reference sequence). The ends were cut back, 6 bases at V and 7 bases at J, with 10 bases in the middle. The CDR3 DNA follows: TGCAGTGCGGTAGGGATGAATGAGCAGTTCTTC. Translating it yields CSAVGMNEQFF.

This chain uses TRBV9 with TRBJ2-7, with TRBD1 matching 9 bases. The CDR3 sequence is 18 residues long. The V gene's germline CDR1 is SGDLS and CDR2 YYNGEE. The V and J ends lost 0 bases and 0 bases, in that order; junction bases with no gene match: 10. In DNA form, the CDR3 reads TGTGCCAGCAGCGTAGTACTCACAGGGGGCCCTCCCTCCTACGAGCAGTACTTC. It encodes CASSVVLTGGPPSYEQYF.

This chain uses TRBV4-1 with TRBJ1-3; the D gene is possibly TRBD1 (5 bases). This CDR3 has 18 amino acids. The germline V and J ends were trimmed by 0 bases and 0 bases, with 15 bases remaining between them. Germline V gene sequence: CDR1 MGHRA, CDR2 YSYEKL. The CDR3 DNA reads TGCGCCAGCAGCCAAGAAGGTTATGGGGGTATCTCTGGAAACACCATATATTTT. Its protein product is CASSQEGYGGISGNTIYF.

The sample holds many counts of this clonotype. V and J are TRBV20-1 and TRBJ2-2; D not resolved. With 5 bases removed from V and 0 bases from J, the gap between germline ends came to 7 bases. The CDR3 runs to 13 residues. From germline, CDR1 is DFQATT and CDR2 SNEGSKA (reference sequence). DNA of the CDR3: TGCAGTGCTTGGACCACGAACACCGGGGAGCTGTTTTTT. It is translated as CSAWTTNTGELFF.

In its sample, this clonotype was seen a few times. The V call is TRBV6-5, the J call TRBJ1-6, with TRBD1 matching over 8 bases. V lost 1 base and J lost 8; bases outside the gene matches: 7. Germline V lookup: CDR1 MNHEY, CDR2 SVGAGI. CDR3 size: 16 residues. The DNA for the CDR3 is TGTGCCAGCAGTTACTTAACAGGGGGAAGTGATTCACCCCTCCACTTT. Translating it yields CASSYLTGGSDSPLHF.

This clonotype was observed many times. This chain uses TRBV12-3 or TRBV12-4 with TRBJ2-7, with D uncertain. This CDR3 is 12 amino acids long. Deletions cut 4 bases from V and 4 bases from J, with 8 bases between. The CDR3 here is CASSSGPYEQYV. CDR3 in DNA: TGTGCCAGCAGTTCTGGGCCTTACGAGCAGTACGTC.